A selection of T cell receptor beta chains follows, all from one sample in a study of T-cell memory formation after mild COVID-19. TCRdb independently ran MiXCR on the 5' RACE reads; one entry per CDR3 protein. This table has roughly 320,000 distinct CDR3 sequences, around 28% appearing once. Sequencing was performed on PBMCs or a T cell subset sorted from them (not recorded which). The receptor set was obtained from an adult woman who had mild COVID-19 (a few samples of this study predate the infection). Cell type and time point are not known. The CDR3 runs from the conserved cysteine through the conserved F or W. D genes are given only for firm matches. A row's size may be missing; if present it is once, few, many or a size class.

TRBJ2-7	TRBD2	few	TRBV5-1	CASSKASGRSSYEQYF	TGCGCCAGCAGCAAGGCCAGCGGGAGGTCCTCCTACGAGCAGTACTTC
TRBJ1-1	NA	NA	TRBV7-9	CASSRWGGNTEAFF	TGTGCCAGCAGCCGGTGGGGAGGGAACACTGAAGCTTTCTTT
TRBJ2-5	TRBD2	few	TRBV4-1	CASSQDPMTSGGARETQYF	TGCGCCAGCAGCCAAGATCCGATGACTAGCGGGGGGGCCAGGGAGACCCAGTACTTC
TRBJ2-7	NA	NA	TRBV2	CASSEAGSWRDPSYYEQYF	TGTGCCAGCAGTGAAGCGGGGTCTTGGCGGGACCCGAGCTACTACGAGCAGTACTTC
TRBJ2-5	TRBD1	few	TRBV24-1	CATSDSNRGGRETQYF	TGTGCCACCAGTGATTCCAACAGGGGCGGCCGAGAGACCCAGTACTTC
TRBJ2-7	TRBD2	NA	TRBV7-2	CASSLAGEVYEQYF	TGTGCCAGCAGCCTAGCGGGAGAGGTCTACGAGCAGTACTTC
TRBJ2-5	NA	many	TRBV5-1	CASSFRGVEETQYF	TGCGCCAGCAGCTTCAGGGGGGTTGAGGAGACCCAGTACTTC
TRBJ2-7	TRBD2	NA	TRBV7-3	CASSPQRGPPYEQYF	TGTGCCAGCAGCCCCCAGCGGGGCCCCCCCTACGAGCAGTACTTC
TRBJ2-5	TRBD2	few	TRBV7-3	CASSPSAGAQETQYF	TGTGCCAGCAGCCCCTCAGCGGGGGCGCAAGAGACCCAGTACTTC
TRBJ1-5	NA	few	TRBV7-6	CASSTGVGDQPQHF	TGTGCCAGCAGCACGGGGGTGGGGGATCAGCCCCAGCATTTT
TRBJ2-2	NA	few	TRBV4-1	CASSSGGPGELFF	TGCGCCAGCAGCAGTGGGGGGCCCGGGGAGCTGTTTTTT
TRBJ2-3	NA	few	TRBV2	CASSVKDTQYF	TGTGCCAGCAGTGTAAAGGATACGCAGTATTTT
TRBJ1-1	TRBD1	few	TRBV10-3	CAISGGTGRWTEAFF	TGTGCCATCAGTGGGGGGACAGGGAGGTGGACTGAAGCTTTCTTT
TRBJ2-3	TRBD1	NA	TRBV30	CAWTRQGEDTQYF	TGTGCCTGGACCCGACAGGGGGAAGATACGCAGTATTTT
TRBJ2-7	TRBD1	few	TRBV20-1	CSAKTGLYEQYF	TGCAGTGCTAAGACAGGGCTCTACGAGCAGTACTTC
TRBJ1-2	TRBD1	NA	TRBV29-1	CSGQGIYGYTF	TGCAGTGGACAGGGAATCTATGGCTACACCTTC